This passage covers 30 T cell receptor beta chains from one sample sequenced in a study of OX40 agonist ivuxolimab in advanced cancers. Some clones are missing from TCRdb's copy, which holds only in-frame ones; the method was immunoSEQ multiplex PCR. The table includes roughly 80,000 clones, 65% to 90% detected once. Specimen: CD4+ or CD8+ T cells sorted from blood, collected in a trial of the OX40 agonist ivuxolimab. The source of these receptors is an adult with an advanced solid tumor such as melanoma, head and neck, liver or kidney cancer.

Many counts were recorded for this clone. The chain carries TRBV5-5 and TRBJ1-6, with 10 bases matching TRBD1. The V gene end was trimmed by 4 bases and the J gene end by 10 bases; junction bases not matched to a gene: 8. Germline assignment: CDR1 SGHKS and CDR2 YYEKEE (reference sequence). This CDR3 is built from 15 residues. In DNA form, the CDR3 reads TGTGCCAGCAGCACTCCCGGGACAGGGGTCTCACCCCTCCACTTT. It encodes CASSTPGTGVSPLHF. The full variable domain, rest sourced from reference TRBV5-5 and TRBJ1-6, is DAGVTQSPTHLIKTRGQQVTLRCSPISGHKSVSWYQQVLGQGPQFIFQYYEKEERGRGNFPDRFSARQFPNYSSELNVNALLLGDSALYLCASSTPGTGVSPLHFGNGTRLTVT.

The rearrangement joins TRBV5-1 to TRBJ2-7; 8 bases align to TRBD2. V lost 2 bases, J lost 4 bases, and 8 bases stayed unmatched. Germline loops: CDR1 SGHRS, CDR2 YFSETQ. CDR3 length equals 15 residues. CDR3 sequence reads: CASSLGGLAPYEQYF. Written as DNA, the CDR3 is TGCGCCAGCAGCTTAGGAGGACTAGCTCCGTACGAGCAGTACTTC.

The chain uses TRBV28 and TRBJ2-2; possible D gene TRBD2, 6 bases. Trimming took 2 bases from V and 4 from J, leaving 17 bases between them. The CDR3 is 17 residues long. Germline V gene sequence: CDR1 MDHEN, CDR2 SYDVKM. The CDR3, as DNA: TGTGCCAGCAGTTTACTGGGACTCCAATTGGTCACCGGGGAGCTGTTTTTT. As protein: CASSLLGLQLVTGELFF. Full variable domain (rest looked up from reference TRBV28 and TRBJ2-2): DVKVTQSSRYLVKRTGEKVFLECVQDMDHENMFWYRQDPGLGLRLIYFSYDVKMKEKGDIPEGYSVSREKKERFSLILESASTNQTSMYLCASSLLGLQLVTGELFFGEGSRLTVL.

V and J are TRBV19 and TRBJ2-7; TRBD1 or TRBD2 may be the D gene (6 bases each). This CDR3 is 12 amino acids long. The V gene's germline CDR1 is LNHDA and CDR2 SQIVND (reference sequence). Trimming stripped 8 bases from V and 4 bases from J, with 12 bases between. The CDR3 DNA reads as TGTGCCAGTGGTACAGGGACTTACGAGCAGTACTTC. It is translated as CASGTGTYEQYF.

This sequence joins TRBV4-1 and TRBJ2-1; either TRBD1 or TRBD2 may supply D (5 bases each). The length of the CDR3 is 13 residues. CDR1 and CDR2 from the germline V gene are MGHRA and YSYEKL. V lost 4 bases to trimming and J lost 7 bases, with 11 bases between them. The CDR3 nucleotides read TGCGCCAGCAGCCGAGGGGAAGGGAATGAGCAGTTCTTC. It encodes CASSRGEGNEQFF.

This rearrangement joins TRBV10-3 to TRBJ2-1; 9 positions match TRBD2. Germline V CDR1 and CDR2: ENHRY, SYGVKD. The CDR3 is made up of 16 amino acids. J lost 6 bases, V lost 2 bases, and 8 bases had no gene match. CDR3 residues: CAISEVSGRVGNEQFF. The CDR3 region has the DNA TGTGCCATCAGTGAGGTTAGCGGGAGAGTAGGCAATGAGCAGTTCTTC.

The chain uses TRBV4-2 and TRBJ1-2; no clear D gene. The germline CDR1 and CDR2 sequences are LGHNA and YNFKEQ. Trimming took 1 base from V and 4 from J, leaving 13 bases between them. The CDR3 loop spans 15 amino acids. This chain's CDR3 is CASSQAGEGSYGYTF. The CDR3 bases are TGTGCCAGCAGCCAAGCTGGGGAAGGGAGCTATGGCTACACCTTC.

V is TRBV2 and J is TRBJ1-4, with D unresolved. Germline values: CDR1 SNHLY, CDR2 FYNNEI. The CDR3 consists of 15 residues. Trimming removed 6 bases from V and 0 bases from J, with 11 bases in between. This CDR3 reads CASRSGGTTNEKLFF. The CDR3 DNA sequence: TGTGCCAGCAGGAGTGGTGGTACAACTAATGAAAAACTGTTTTTT.

V is TRBV9 and J is TRBJ2-1; D is undetermined. This CDR3 region has 14 residues. Germline values: CDR1 SGDLS, CDR2 YYNGEE. V was shortened by 4 bases and J by 4 bases, with 12 bases between the two germline ends. The CDR3 nucleotides read TGTGCCAGCAGCCTCGGTGGGGAATACAATGAGCAGTTCTTC. Its translation is CASSLGGEYNEQFF.

DNA of the CDR3: TGTGCCAGCACCGGGACATCCTCCTCTGGAAACACCATATATTTT. Its protein is CASTGTSSSGNTIYF. The rearrangement uses TRBV6-5 and TRBJ1-3, with D possibly being TRBD1 (6 bases). Germline V gives CDR1 MNHEY, CDR2 SVGAGI. Trimming left V 7 bases short and J 0 bases short, with 13 bases between. The CDR3 is 15 residues long.

The rearrangement links TRBV6-1 to TRBJ1-1; tentatively, D is TRBD1 (6 bases). Trimming took off 6 bases at V and 4 bases at J, with 12 bases between the two ends. CDR3 length: 13 amino acids. Germline CDR1 MNHNS, CDR2 SASEGT. The CDR3 DNA is TGTGCCAGCAGGGGGGCGGGGGGCACTGAAGCTTTCTTT. This translates into CASRGAGGTEAFF.

The chain recombines TRBV5-4 with TRBJ1-2; D gene uncertain. This CDR3 contains 15 residues. Trimming left V 4 bases short and J 8 bases short, with 21 bases between. Germline V lookup: CDR1 SGHNT, CDR2 YYREEE (reference sequence). CDR3 residues: CASSPKGAGRRGYTF. Written as DNA, the CDR3 is TGTGCCAGCAGCCCCAAGGGCGCCGGCAGGAGAGGCTACACCTTC.

V usage is TRBV11-2 and J usage is TRBJ1-1, with TRBD1 as a possible D gene (5 bases). V was trimmed by 6 bases and J by 1 base, leaving 12 bases between them. This CDR3 comprises 14 residues. In germline, CDR1 is SGHAT, CDR2 FQNNGV. CDR3: CASSSTQGNTEAFF. The CDR3 DNA sequence: TGTGCCAGCAGTTCTACCCAGGGGAACACTGAAGCTTTCTTT.

The CDR3 coding sequence is TGTGCCAGCTCACCGCAAGGCAGGGAGAAAGCTTTCTTT. Translating it yields CASSPQGREKAFF. The chain joins TRBV18 to TRBJ1-1; tentative D call: TRBD1 (5 bases). V was clipped by 3 bases and J by 9 bases, with 14 bases between them. CDR1 and CDR2 (germline): KGHSH, LQKENI. The CDR3 has 13 residues.

The chain recombines TRBV5-5 with TRBJ2-7, with D possibly matching TRBD1 (6 bases). The germline gives CDR1 SGHKS, CDR2 YYEKEE (reference sequence). The CDR3 is 15 amino acids. V lost 0 bases to trimming and J lost 4 bases, with 14 bases between them. In DNA form, the CDR3 reads TGTGCCAGCAGCTTGGCGGCAGGGGCCAGGTACGAGCAGTACTTC. It is translated as CASSLAAGARYEQYF.

This rearrangement joins TRBV29-1 to TRBJ2-1; 13 bases match TRBD2. The V gene's germline CDR1 is SQVTM and CDR2 ANQGSEA. The CDR3 runs 14 residues. V lost 4 bases to trimming and J lost 6 bases; unmatched junction nucleotides: 3. The CDR3: CSVAGLAGVNEQFF. CDR3 nucleotides: TGCAGCGTTGCAGGACTAGCGGGAGTCAATGAGCAGTTCTTC.

The chain combines TRBV6-1 with TRBJ1-3; a weak D match, TRBD1 (5 bases). CDR3 size: 15 residues. With 6 bases removed from V and 4 bases from J, the gap between germline ends came to 16 bases. Germline V gene lookup returns CDR1 MNHNS and CDR2 SASEGT. CDR3 region: CASSRDGASGNTIYF. In nucleotides, the CDR3 is TGTGCCAGCAGCCGGGACGGCGCTTCGGGAAACACCATATATTTT.

This rearrangement joins TRBV5-1 to TRBJ2-3, with D possibly TRBD2 on 6 matching bases. The germline V gene has CDR1 SGHRS and CDR2 YFSETQ. V dropped 5 bases and J dropped 2 bases, with 15 bases sitting between them. The CDR3 is 15 amino acids. The CDR3 nucleotides read TGCGCCAGCAGGCGGAGGGTAGATGCCACAGATACGCAGTATTTT. Its protein is CASRRRVDATDTQYF.

The chain joins TRBV5-8 to TRBJ2-1; 10 nucleotides agree with TRBD2. This CDR3 has 17 amino acids. Germline V gene sequence: CDR1 SGHTS, CDR2 YDEGEE. V gave up 3 bases and J gave up 5 bases; unmatched junction bases: 11. The CDR3 DNA is TGTGCCAGCAGCTCCCCAAGAGGACTAGCGGTTCACAATGAGCAGTTCTTC. The encoded protein is CASSSPRGLAVHNEQFF.

V and J are TRBV28 and TRBJ1-2, with 8 bases aligning to TRBD1. The CDR3 has 15 amino acids. Germline loops: CDR1 MDHEN, CDR2 SYDVKM. Trimming took 7 bases from V and 3 from J; bases not matched to a gene: 10. The CDR3 sequence is CASITAGTGDYGYTF. The CDR3 DNA reads TGTGCCAGCATCACCGCCGGGACAGGTGACTATGGCTACACCTTC.

The table lists this clone with a few counts. The chain combines TRBV28 with TRBJ2-3; 7 bases map to TRBD1. Trimming removed 5 bases from V and 3 bases from J; junction bases left unmatched: 8. CDR1 is MDHEN and CDR2 is SYDVKM in the germline V gene. This CDR3 contains 15 residues. CDR3 residues: CASSPGDRRTDTQYF. CDR3 in DNA: TGTGCCAGCAGTCCAGGGGACAGACGAACAGATACGCAGTATTTT.

V and J are TRBV9 and TRBJ2-3, with 10 bases matching TRBD1. CDR1 and CDR2 from the germline V gene are SGDLS and YYNGEE. Trimming at V came to 0 bases and at J to 7 bases, leaving 14 bases not matched to a gene. The CDR3 runs 18 residues. The CDR3 DNA follows: TGTGCCAGCAGCGTAGGGACAGGGGGATCGTTTGCCTTAAATACGCAGTATTTT. Encoded protein: CASSVGTGGSFALNTQYF.

The rearrangement links TRBV5-1 to TRBJ1-2; D possibly corresponds to TRBD1 (5 bases). This CDR3 spans 14 amino acids. The germline gives CDR1 SGHRS, CDR2 YFSETQ. Trimming shortened V by 1 base and J by 9 bases, and 16 bases separated the two germline ends. Here the CDR3 DNA reads TGCGCCAGCAGCTTGATCCCAGGGACTTATAGCTACACCTTC. Protein: CASSLIPGTYSYTF.

The chain uses TRBV4-2 and TRBJ2-1; TRBD2 agrees at 9 bases. V dropped 1 base and J dropped 2; count of bases not matched to a gene: 0. CDR3 length: 15 residues. The germline gives CDR1 LGHNA, CDR2 YNFKEQ. In DNA form, the CDR3 reads TGTGCCAGCAGCCAAGGCGGGGGGGCCTACAATGAGCAGTTCTTC. It specifies CASSQGGGAYNEQFF.

V is TRBV11-1 and J is TRBJ2-3; maybe TRBD2 (5 bases). The V gene's germline CDR1 is SGHAT and CDR2 FQDESV (reference sequence). This CDR3 comprises 12 residues. V was pared by 4 bases and J by 6 bases, with 8 bases between. CDR3 residues: CASSSRADTQYF. In nucleotides, the CDR3 is TGTGCCAGCAGCTCGCGGGCGGATACGCAGTATTTT.

This clone was counted once. The chain carries TRBV28 and TRBJ2-4; D is unresolved. V shed 2 bases and J shed 0 bases, with 8 bases lying between them. Germline V gene data show CDR1 as MDHEN and CDR2 as SYDVKM. The CDR3 totals 15 residues. The CDR3 is CASSLVDLAKNIQYF. Here the CDR3 DNA reads TGTGCCAGCAGTTTAGTTGACCTAGCCAAAAACATTCAGTACTTC.

V usage is TRBV27 and J usage is TRBJ2-1; tentatively, D is TRBD1 (6 bases). The V gene lost 4 bases and the J gene lost 1 base, with 14 bases spanning the gap. This CDR3 has 16 residues. Germline V gene sequence: CDR1 MNHEY, CDR2 SMNVEV (reference sequence). CDR3 sequence (DNA): TGTGCCAGCAGTTCCGGACAGCTAGGTTCCTACAATGAGCAGTTCTTC. Translation: CASSSGQLGSYNEQFF.

V usage is TRBV27 and J usage is TRBJ2-7, with TRBD2 matching 8 bases. With 11 bases clipped from V and 3 bases from J, the junction kept 9 bases outside the gene matches. The CDR3 spans 13 residues. Germline V CDR1 and CDR2: MNHEY, SMNVEV (reference sequence). CDR3 amino acids: CASSQREFYEQYF. The CDR3, as DNA: TGTGCCTCATCCCAGCGGGAGTTCTACGAGCAGTACTTC.

The gene calls are TRBV29-1 and TRBJ2-2; 7 bases are a match to TRBD1. There are 13 residues in the CDR3. CDR1 SQVTM and CDR2 ANQGSEA come from the germline V gene. V was pared by 4 bases and J by 6 bases, with 5 bases of the junction left unmatched. This CDR3 is CSVGEGQAGELFF. DNA of the CDR3: TGCAGCGTTGGGGAAGGACAGGCCGGGGAGCTGTTTTTT.

The chain links TRBV7-9 to TRBJ1-4; possibly TRBD1 for D (5 bases). Germline CDR1 is SEHNR and CDR2 is FQNEAQ (reference sequence). CDR3 length equals 13 residues. V was cut by 4 bases and J by 5 bases, with 8 bases left in between. CDR3 DNA sequence: TGTGCCAGCAGCTCGACAGCAAATGAAAAACTGTTTTTT. Its protein product is CASSSTANEKLFF.